This entry lists 17 T cell receptor beta chains sequenced from one sample in a study of T cell responses to AZD1222 COVID-19 vaccine. TCRdb's copy holds only in-frame clones and misses some; the assay was immunoSEQ multiplex PCR. Here the sample spans some 130,000 clones, over 85% being singletons. This sample comprised peripheral blood, obtained on day 0 of AZD1222 vaccination. The receptor set was obtained from an adult in good health.

The rearrangement links TRBV5-1 to TRBJ2-1; 11 positions agree with TRBD2. The length of the CDR3 is 16 residues. J gave up 8 bases and V 4 bases, and 11 bases lay outside the gene matches. Germline V gene sequence: CDR1 SGHRS, CDR2 YFSETQ. The CDR3: CASSGRVAGGLDEQFF. The CDR3 DNA follows: TGCGCCAGCAGCGGGAGGGTAGCGGGGGGGCTGGATGAGCAGTTCTTC.

J is TRBJ1-1 and V is TRBV7-2; D remains ambiguous. Trimming pared 0 bases from V and 5 bases from J, leaving 10 bases between. Germline V lookup: CDR1 SGHTA, CDR2 FQGNSA. This CDR3 contains 14 residues. The CDR3 DNA reads TGTGCCAGCAGCTTAGCAGGGCCCAGTACTGAAGCTTTCTTT. Translation: CASSLAGPSTEAFF.

V usage is TRBV18 and J usage is TRBJ2-2; 14 positions agree with TRBD2. The CDR3 is 19 amino acids. CDR1 and CDR2 (germline): KGHSH, LQKENI. V dropped 0 bases and J dropped 6; count of bases not matched to a gene: 9. The CDR3 bases are TGTGCCAGCTCACCACCTCCCAGGCGACTAGCGGGAGGGGCCGGGGAGCTGTTTTTT. Its protein is CASSPPPRRLAGGAGELFF.

This chain joins TRBV6-1 and TRBJ2-7; D is undetermined. Germline V gene lookup returns CDR1 MNHNS and CDR2 SASEGT. The CDR3 totals 14 residues. The V end lost 2 bases, the J end lost 5 bases, and 13 bases lay between the germline ends. The CDR3 protein is CASSEYQAPNEQYF. In nucleotides, the CDR3 is TGTGCCAGCAGTGAATATCAGGCCCCCAACGAGCAGTACTTC.

This clone was observed many times. The chain has TRBV30 and TRBJ1-2, with a possible D match to TRBD1 (6 bases). Germline CDR1 is GTSNPN and CDR2 is SVGIG (reference sequence). This CDR3 is built from 10 residues. Trimming stripped 8 bases from V and 7 bases from J, with 11 bases between. CDR3 sequence (DNA): TGTGCCGGGGGGCTGACTGGCTACACCTTC. This gives the protein CAGGLTGYTF.

The rearrangement uses TRBV2 and TRBJ2-7; 8 bases align to TRBD1. The CDR3 runs to 13 residues. The germline gives CDR1 SNHLY, CDR2 FYNNEI. V shed 6 bases and J 6 bases; nucleotides not matched to a gene: 7. CDR3 in DNA: TGTGCCAGCAGGACCGGGACAGGAGCCGAGCAGTACTTC. Residues: CASRTGTGAEQYF.

The chain couples TRBV5-1 to TRBJ2-5, with a possible D match to TRBD1 (6 bases). The CDR3 spans 14 residues. In germline, CDR1 is SGHRS, CDR2 YFSETQ. V shed 2 bases and J shed 2 bases, with 10 bases lying between them. CDR3 loop: CASSLLTGQETQYF. The CDR3 nucleotides are TGCGCCAGCAGCTTACTGACAGGACAAGAGACCCAGTACTTC.

This rearrangement joins TRBV11-2 to TRBJ2-7; D ambiguous. Germline values: CDR1 SGHAT, CDR2 FQNNGV. V shed 1 base and J shed 6 bases, with 10 bases lying between them. CDR3 length equals 13 residues. This CDR3 reads CASSLAPPSEQYF. The CDR3 region has the DNA TGTGCCAGCAGCTTAGCCCCTCCCTCCGAGCAGTACTTC. The full variable domain, its missing parts supplied by reference TRBV11-2 and TRBJ2-7, is EAGVAQSPRYKIIEKRQSVAFWCNPISGHATLYWYQQILGQGPKLLIQFQNNGVVDDSQLPKDRFSAERLKGVDSTLKIQPAKLEDSAVYLCASSLAPPSEQYFGPGTRLTVT.

This rearrangement joins TRBV6-5 to TRBJ2-3; D possibly corresponds to TRBD1 (6 bases). CDR3 length: 13 amino acids. CDR1 MNHEY and CDR2 SVGAGI come from the germline V gene. V lost 7 bases and J 4 bases, leaving 12 bases between the germline ends. CDR3 in DNA: TGTGCCAGCACCATACCAGGGGCAGATACGCAGTATTTT. This encodes CASTIPGADTQYF.

The V call is TRBV28, the J call TRBJ1-5; perhaps TRBD1 as D (5 bases). Deletions cut 6 bases from V and 3 bases from J, with 15 bases between. Germline CDR1 is MDHEN and CDR2 is SYDVKM. There are 15 residues in the CDR3. CDR3 region: CASSSAGFYNQPQHF. CDR3 nucleotide sequence: TGTGCCAGCAGCAGTGCAGGGTTCTACAATCAGCCCCAGCATTTT.

The chain carries TRBV3-1 (or the pseudogene TRBV3-2) and TRBJ1-6; no reliable D call. Trimming pared 4 bases from V and 9 bases from J, leaving 10 bases between. Germline V gives CDR1 LGHDT, CDR2 YNNKEL (reference sequence). The CDR3 extends over 13 amino acids. The CDR3 DNA reads as TGTGCCAGCAGCCCCTTATTCCGTTCACCCCTCCACTTT. Its translation is CASSPLFRSPLHF.

The chain joins TRBV6-5 to TRBJ1-3; D unresolved. The CDR3 is made up of 15 amino acids. Germline values: CDR1 MNHEY, CDR2 SVGAGI. With 7 bases removed from V and 2 bases from J, the gap between germline ends came to 15 bases. The CDR3 loop reads CASMRWVAAGNTIYF. As DNA, the CDR3 is TGTGCCAGCATGAGGTGGGTCGCGGCTGGAAACACCATATATTTT.

The rearrangement joins TRBV6-5 to TRBJ1-4; D uncertain. In germline, CDR1 is MNHEY, CDR2 SVGAGI. The CDR3 totals 16 residues. V gave up 0 bases and J gave up 4 bases, with 12 bases separating them. The CDR3 sequence is CASSYSSGRVNEKLFF. In DNA form, the CDR3 reads TGTGCCAGCAGTTACTCCTCTGGGAGAGTTAATGAAAAACTGTTTTTT.

This clone was counted between two and nine times. The V gene is TRBV9, the J gene TRBJ2-3; D is undetermined. The CDR3 runs to 15 residues. From germline, CDR1 is SGDLS and CDR2 YYNGEE. V dropped 0 bases and J dropped 2 bases, with 10 bases sitting between them. CDR3 DNA sequence: TGTGCCAGCAGCGTAGGAGCGCAGACCACAGATACGCAGTATTTT. This translates into CASSVGAQTTDTQYF.

This rearrangement joins TRBV6-2 or TRBV6-3 to TRBJ2-3; 11 bases align to TRBD1. CDR1 is MNHEY and CDR2 is SVGEGT in the germline V gene. CDR3 length: 17 residues. V shed 5 bases and J 1 base; nucleotides not matched to a gene: 8. CDR3 sequence: CASSGQGARTGTDTQYF. The CDR3 region has the DNA TGTGCCAGCAGTGGACAGGGGGCTCGCACTGGCACAGATACGCAGTATTTT.

This rearrangement joins TRBV5-4 to TRBJ2-7; D might be TRBD1 (5 bases). Trimming stripped 3 bases from V and 0 bases from J, with 13 bases between. From germline, CDR1 is SGHNT and CDR2 YYREEE (reference sequence). This CDR3 region has 15 residues. The CDR3 protein is CASSSPDSTSYEQYF. The DNA for the CDR3 is TGTGCCAGCAGCTCCCCTGACAGTACCTCCTACGAGCAGTACTTC.

This chain links TRBV9 with TRBJ1-1, with D possibly TRBD1 on 5 matching bases. Trimming left V 0 bases short and J 1 base short, with 7 bases between. The CDR3 contains 14 residues. Germline CDR1 is SGDLS and CDR2 is YYNGEE. CDR3 sequence: CASSVDGANTEAFF. In DNA, the CDR3 is TGTGCCAGCAGCGTAGACGGGGCGAACACTGAAGCTTTCTTT. Using reference TRBV9 and TRBJ1-1 for the parts outside the CDR3, the full variable domain is DSGVTQTPKHLITATGQRVTLRCSPRSGDLSVYWYQQSLDQGLQFLIQYYNGEERAKGNILERFSAQQFPDLHSELNLSSLELGDSALYFCASSVDGANTEAFFGQGTRLTVV.